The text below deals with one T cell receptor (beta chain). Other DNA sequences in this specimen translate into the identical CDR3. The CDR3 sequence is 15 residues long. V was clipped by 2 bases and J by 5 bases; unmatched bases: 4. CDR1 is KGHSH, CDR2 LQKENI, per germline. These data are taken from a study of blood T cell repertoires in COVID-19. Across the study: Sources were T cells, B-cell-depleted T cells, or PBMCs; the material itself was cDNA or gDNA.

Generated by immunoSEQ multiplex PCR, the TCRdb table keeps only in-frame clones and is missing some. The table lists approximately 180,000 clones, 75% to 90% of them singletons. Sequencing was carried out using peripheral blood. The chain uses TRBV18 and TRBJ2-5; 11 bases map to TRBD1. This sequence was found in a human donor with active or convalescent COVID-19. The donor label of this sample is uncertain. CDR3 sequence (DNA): TGTGCCAGCTCACCAGGGACAGGGGGGAAGGAGACCCAGTACTTC. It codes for CASSPGTGGKETQYF.